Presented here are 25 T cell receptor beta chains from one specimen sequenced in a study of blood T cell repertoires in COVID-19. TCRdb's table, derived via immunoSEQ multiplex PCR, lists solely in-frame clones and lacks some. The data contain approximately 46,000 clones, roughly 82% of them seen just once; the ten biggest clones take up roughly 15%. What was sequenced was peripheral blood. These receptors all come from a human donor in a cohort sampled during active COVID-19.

The CDR3 sequence is CASHPRQESYTF. CDR3 nucleotide sequence: TGTGCCAGCCACCCACGACAGGAAAGCTACACCTTC. The V gene is TRBV6-5, the J gene TRBJ1-2; D is possibly TRBD1 (6 bases). With 8 bases removed from V and 9 bases from J, the gap between germline ends came to 16 bases. The CDR3 contains 12 residues. The germline V gene has CDR1 MNHEY and CDR2 SVGAGI.

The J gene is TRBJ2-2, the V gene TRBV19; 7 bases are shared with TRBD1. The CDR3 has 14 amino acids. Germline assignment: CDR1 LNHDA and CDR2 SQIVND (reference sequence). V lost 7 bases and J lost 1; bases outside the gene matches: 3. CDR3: CASTGTENTGELFF. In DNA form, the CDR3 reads TGTGCCAGTACCGGGACAGAGAACACCGGGGAGCTGTTTTTT.

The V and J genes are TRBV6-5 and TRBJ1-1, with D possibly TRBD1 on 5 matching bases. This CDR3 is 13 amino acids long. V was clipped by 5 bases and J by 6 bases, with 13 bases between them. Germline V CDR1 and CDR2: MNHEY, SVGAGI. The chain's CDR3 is CASSRRGSAEAFF. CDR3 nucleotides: TGTGCCAGCAGTCGGAGGGGTAGCGCTGAAGCTTTCTTT.

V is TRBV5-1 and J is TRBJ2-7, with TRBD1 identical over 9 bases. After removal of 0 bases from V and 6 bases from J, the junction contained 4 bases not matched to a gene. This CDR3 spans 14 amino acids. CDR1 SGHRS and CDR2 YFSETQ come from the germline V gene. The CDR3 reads CASSLGMTGGEQYF. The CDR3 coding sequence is TGCGCCAGCAGCTTGGGGATGACAGGGGGCGAGCAGTACTTC.

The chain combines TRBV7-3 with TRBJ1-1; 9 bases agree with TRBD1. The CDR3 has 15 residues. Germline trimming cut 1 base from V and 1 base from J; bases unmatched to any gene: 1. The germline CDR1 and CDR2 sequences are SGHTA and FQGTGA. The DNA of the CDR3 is TGTGCCAGCAGCTTAAAGGGACAGGGGAACACTGAAGCTTTCTTT. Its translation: CASSLKGQGNTEAFF.

CDR3 protein: CASSMTGGEETQYF. CDR3 coding DNA: TGTGCCAGTAGTATGACAGGGGGTGAAGAGACCCAGTACTTC. This sequence joins TRBV19 and TRBJ2-5; 9 bases map to TRBD1. The CDR3 is 14 residues long. V lost 3 bases, J lost 3 bases, and 2 bases stayed unmatched. In germline, CDR1 is LNHDA, CDR2 SQIVND (reference sequence).

In DNA, the CDR3 is TGTGCCAGCAGCATGGGGCGGGGGTACACAGATACGCAGTATTTT. This gives the protein CASSMGRGYTDTQYF. This sequence joins TRBV7-2 and TRBJ2-3, with TRBD2 identical over 7 bases. Germline V gene data show CDR1 as SGHTA and CDR2 as FQGNSA. V gave up 5 bases and J gave up 2 bases; unmatched junction bases: 7. The CDR3 is 15 amino acids.

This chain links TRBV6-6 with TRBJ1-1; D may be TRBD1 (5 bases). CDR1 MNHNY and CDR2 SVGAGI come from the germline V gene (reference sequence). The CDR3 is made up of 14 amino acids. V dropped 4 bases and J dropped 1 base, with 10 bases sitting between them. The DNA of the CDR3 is TGTGCCAGCAGTTGGGAGGGGAGGAACACTGAAGCTTTCTTT. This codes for CASSWEGRNTEAFF.

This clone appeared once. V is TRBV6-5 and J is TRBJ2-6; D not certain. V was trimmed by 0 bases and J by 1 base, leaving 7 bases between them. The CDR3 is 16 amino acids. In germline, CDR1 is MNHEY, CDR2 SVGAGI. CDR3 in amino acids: CASSYSFQSGANVLTF. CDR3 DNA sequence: TGTGCCAGCAGTTACTCGTTCCAATCTGGGGCCAACGTCCTGACTTTC.

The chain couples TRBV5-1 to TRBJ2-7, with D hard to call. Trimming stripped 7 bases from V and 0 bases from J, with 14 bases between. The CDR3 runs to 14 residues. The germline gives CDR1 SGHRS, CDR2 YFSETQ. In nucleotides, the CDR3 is TGCGCCAGCGGTCCGACTGCAAGCTCCTACGAGCAGTACTTC. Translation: CASGPTASSYEQYF.

This chain's CDR3 is CASSGGQGTYEQYF. The DNA of the CDR3 is TGTGCCAGCAGCGGTGGACAGGGGACCTACGAGCAGTACTTC. The chain carries TRBV9 and TRBJ2-7; TRBD1 agrees at 9 bases. This CDR3 is built from 14 residues. Germline CDR1 and CDR2: SGDLS and YYNGEE. J was trimmed by 2 bases and V by 3 bases; bases with no gene match: 3.

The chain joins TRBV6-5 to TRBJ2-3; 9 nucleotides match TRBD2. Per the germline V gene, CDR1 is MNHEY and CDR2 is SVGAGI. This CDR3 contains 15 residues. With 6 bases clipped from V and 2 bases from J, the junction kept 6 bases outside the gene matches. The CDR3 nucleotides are TGTGCCAGCAGCATAGCGGGGGTGTCCACAGATACGCAGTATTTT. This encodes CASSIAGVSTDTQYF.

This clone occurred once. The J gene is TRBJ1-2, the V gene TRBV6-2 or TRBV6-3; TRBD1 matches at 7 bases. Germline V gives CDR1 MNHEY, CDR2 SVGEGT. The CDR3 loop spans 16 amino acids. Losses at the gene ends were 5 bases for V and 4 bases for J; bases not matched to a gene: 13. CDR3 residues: CASSTQGTDSLYGYTF. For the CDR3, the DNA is TGTGCCAGCAGTACACAGGGGACCGATTCTCTCTATGGCTACACCTTC.

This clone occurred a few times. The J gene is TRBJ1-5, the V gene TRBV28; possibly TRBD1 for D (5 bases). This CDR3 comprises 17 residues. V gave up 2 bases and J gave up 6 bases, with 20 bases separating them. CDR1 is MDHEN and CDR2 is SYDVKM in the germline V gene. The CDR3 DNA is TGTGCCAGCAGTTTAACCAGGGCGAAGAAGATGGGTCAGCCCCAGCATTTT. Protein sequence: CASSLTRAKKMGQPQHF.

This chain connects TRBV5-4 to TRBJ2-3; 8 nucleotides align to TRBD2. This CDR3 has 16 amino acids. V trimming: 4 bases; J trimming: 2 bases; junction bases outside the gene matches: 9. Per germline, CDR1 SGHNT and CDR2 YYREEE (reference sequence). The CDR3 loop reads CASSLGGVTDTDTQYF. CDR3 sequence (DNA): TGTGCCAGCAGCCTCGGGGGGGTGACAGACACAGATACGCAGTATTTT.

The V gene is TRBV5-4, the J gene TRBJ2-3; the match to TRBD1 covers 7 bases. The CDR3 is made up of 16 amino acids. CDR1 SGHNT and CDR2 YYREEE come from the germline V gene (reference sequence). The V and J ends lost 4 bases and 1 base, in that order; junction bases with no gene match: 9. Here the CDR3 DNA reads TGTGCCAGCAGCCCCCGACAGGGCTTGGGCACAGATACGCAGTATTTT. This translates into CASSPRQGLGTDTQYF.

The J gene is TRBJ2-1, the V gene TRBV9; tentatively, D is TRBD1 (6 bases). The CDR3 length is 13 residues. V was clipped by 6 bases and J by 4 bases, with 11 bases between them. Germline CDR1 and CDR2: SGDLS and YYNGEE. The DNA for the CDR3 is TGTGCCAGCACCCGGGACACATACAATGAGCAGTTCTTC. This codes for CASTRDTYNEQFF.

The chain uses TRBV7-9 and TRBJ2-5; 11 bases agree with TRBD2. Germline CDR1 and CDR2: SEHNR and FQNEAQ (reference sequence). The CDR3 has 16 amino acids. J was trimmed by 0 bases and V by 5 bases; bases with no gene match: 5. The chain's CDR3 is CASSPLTSGNQETQYF. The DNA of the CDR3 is TGTGCCAGCAGCCCGTTGACTAGCGGGAACCAAGAGACCCAGTACTTC.

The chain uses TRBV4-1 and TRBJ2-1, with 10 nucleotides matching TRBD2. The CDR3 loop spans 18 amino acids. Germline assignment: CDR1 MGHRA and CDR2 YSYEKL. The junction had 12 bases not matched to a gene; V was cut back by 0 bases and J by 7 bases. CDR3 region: CASSQERASGSVTNEQFF. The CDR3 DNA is TGCGCCAGCAGCCAAGAAAGGGCTAGCGGGAGTGTCACAAATGAGCAGTTCTTC.

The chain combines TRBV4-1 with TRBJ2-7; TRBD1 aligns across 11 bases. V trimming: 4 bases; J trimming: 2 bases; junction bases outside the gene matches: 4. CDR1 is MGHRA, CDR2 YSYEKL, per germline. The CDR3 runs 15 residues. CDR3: CASSPTGQGAYEQYF. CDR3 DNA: TGCGCCAGCAGCCCGACGGGACAGGGGGCCTACGAGCAGTACTTC.

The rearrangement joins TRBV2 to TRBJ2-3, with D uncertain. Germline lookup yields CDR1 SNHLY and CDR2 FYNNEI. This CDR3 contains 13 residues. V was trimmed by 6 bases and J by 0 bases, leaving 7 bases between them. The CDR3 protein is CASRATSTDTQYF. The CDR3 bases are TGTGCCAGCAGGGCGACTAGCACAGATACGCAGTATTTT.

CDR3 bases: TGTGCCACCAGCAGAGAGTTTATCGGGACTAGTATTGATGAGCAGTTCTTC. Translated, it gives CATSREFIGTSIDEQFF. The chain combines TRBV15 with TRBJ2-1; the match to TRBD2 covers 8 bases. Germline lookup yields CDR1 LNHNV and CDR2 YYDKDF (reference sequence). After removal of 0 bases from V and 8 bases from J, the junction contained 12 bases not matched to a gene. The CDR3 contains 17 residues.

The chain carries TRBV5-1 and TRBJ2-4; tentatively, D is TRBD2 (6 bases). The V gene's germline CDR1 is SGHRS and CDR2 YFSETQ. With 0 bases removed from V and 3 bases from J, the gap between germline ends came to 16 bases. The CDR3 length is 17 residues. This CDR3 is CASSLGRGGSGKNIQYF. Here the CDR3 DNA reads TGCGCCAGCAGCTTGGGCCGGGGAGGATCGGGCAAAAACATTCAGTACTTC.

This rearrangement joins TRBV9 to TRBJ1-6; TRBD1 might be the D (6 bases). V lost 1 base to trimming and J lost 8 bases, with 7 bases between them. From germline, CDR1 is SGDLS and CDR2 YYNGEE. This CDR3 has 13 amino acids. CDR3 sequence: CASSVPGDSPLHF. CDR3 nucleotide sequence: TGTGCCAGCAGCGTACCAGGGGATTCACCCCTCCACTTT.

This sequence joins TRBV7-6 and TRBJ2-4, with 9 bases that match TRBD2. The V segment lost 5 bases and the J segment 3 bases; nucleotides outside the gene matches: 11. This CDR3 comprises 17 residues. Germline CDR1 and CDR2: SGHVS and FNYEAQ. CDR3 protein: CASSALEAGGFKNIQYF. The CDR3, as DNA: TGTGCCAGCAGCGCTCTTGAAGCGGGGGGATTCAAAAACATTCAGTACTTC.